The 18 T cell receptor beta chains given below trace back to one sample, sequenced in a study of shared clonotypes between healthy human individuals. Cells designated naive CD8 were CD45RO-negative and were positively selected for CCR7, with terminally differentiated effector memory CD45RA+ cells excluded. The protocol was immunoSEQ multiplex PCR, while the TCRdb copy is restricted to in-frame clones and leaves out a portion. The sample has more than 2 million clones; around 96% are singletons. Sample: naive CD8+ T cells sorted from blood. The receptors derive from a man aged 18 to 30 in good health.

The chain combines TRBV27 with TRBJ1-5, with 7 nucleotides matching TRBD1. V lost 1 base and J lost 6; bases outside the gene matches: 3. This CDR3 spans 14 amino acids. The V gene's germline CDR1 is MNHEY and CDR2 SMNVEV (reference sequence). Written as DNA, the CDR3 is TGTGCCAGCAGTTTATTCAGGGGGACTCAGCCCCAGCATTTT. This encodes CASSLFRGTQPQHF.

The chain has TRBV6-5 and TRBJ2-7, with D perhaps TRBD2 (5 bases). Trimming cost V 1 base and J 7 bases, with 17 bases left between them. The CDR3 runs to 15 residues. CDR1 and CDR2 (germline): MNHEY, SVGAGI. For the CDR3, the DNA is TGTGCCAGCAGTTACTACGCGGGCACCTGGGCTGAGCAGTACTTC. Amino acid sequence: CASSYYAGTWAEQYF.

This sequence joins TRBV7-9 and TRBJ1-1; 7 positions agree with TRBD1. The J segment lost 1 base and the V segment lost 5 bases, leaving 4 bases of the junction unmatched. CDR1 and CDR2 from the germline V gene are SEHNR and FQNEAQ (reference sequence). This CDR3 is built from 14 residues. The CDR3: CASSGGTANTEAFF. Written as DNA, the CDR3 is TGTGCCAGCAGCGGTGGGACAGCGAACACTGAAGCTTTCTTT.

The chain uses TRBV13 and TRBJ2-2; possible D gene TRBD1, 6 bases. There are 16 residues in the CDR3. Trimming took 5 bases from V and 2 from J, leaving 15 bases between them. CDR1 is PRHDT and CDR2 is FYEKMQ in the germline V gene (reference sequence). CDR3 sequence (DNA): TGTGCCAGCAGCACAAAGGACAGTGACAACACCGGGGAGCTGTTTTTT. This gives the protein CASSTKDSDNTGELFF. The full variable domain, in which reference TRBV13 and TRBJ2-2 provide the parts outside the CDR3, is AAGVIQSPRHLIKEKRETATLKCYPIPRHDTVYWYQQGPGQDPQFLISFYEKMQSDKGSIPDRFSAQQFSDYHSELNMSSLELGDSALYFCASSTKDSDNTGELFFGEGSRLTVL.

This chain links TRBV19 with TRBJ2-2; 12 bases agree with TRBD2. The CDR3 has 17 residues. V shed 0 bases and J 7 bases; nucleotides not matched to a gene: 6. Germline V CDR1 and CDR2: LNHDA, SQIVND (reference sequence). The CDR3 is CASSIELGLAGGGELFF. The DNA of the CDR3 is TGTGCCAGTAGTATAGAGCTGGGACTAGCGGGTGGCGGGGAGCTGTTTTTT.

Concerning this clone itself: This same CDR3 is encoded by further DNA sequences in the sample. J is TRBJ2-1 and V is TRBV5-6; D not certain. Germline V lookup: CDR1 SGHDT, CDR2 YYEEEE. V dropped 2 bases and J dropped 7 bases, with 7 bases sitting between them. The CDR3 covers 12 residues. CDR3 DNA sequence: TGTGCCAGCAGCTTTGTGGGGAATGAGCAGTTCTTC. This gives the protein CASSFVGNEQFF. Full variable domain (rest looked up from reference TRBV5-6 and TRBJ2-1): DAGVTQSPTHLIKTRGQQVTLRCSPKSGHDTVSWYQQALGQGPQFIFQYYEEEERQRGNFPDRFSGHQFPNYSSELNVNALLLGDSALYLCASSFVGNEQFFGPGTRLTVL.

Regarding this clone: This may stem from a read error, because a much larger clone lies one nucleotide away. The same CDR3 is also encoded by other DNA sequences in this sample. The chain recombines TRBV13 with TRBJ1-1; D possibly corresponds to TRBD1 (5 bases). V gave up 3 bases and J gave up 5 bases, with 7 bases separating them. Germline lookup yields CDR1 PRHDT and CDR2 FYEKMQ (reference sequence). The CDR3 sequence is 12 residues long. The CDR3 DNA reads TGTGCCAGCAGCTTCGGGGGGACTGAAGCTTTCTTT. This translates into CASSFGGTEAFF.

CDR3 in amino acids: CASSLVGGLAEVFTDTQYF. The CDR3 DNA reads as TGTGCCAGCAGCTTAGTAGGGGGGCTAGCGGAGGTATTCACAGATACGCAGTATTTT. The V gene is TRBV11-2, the J gene TRBJ2-3; weak D call: TRBD2 (7 bases). Trimming took 1 base from V and 2 from J, leaving 22 bases between them. The CDR3 has 19 amino acids. The germline gives CDR1 SGHAT, CDR2 FQNNGV.

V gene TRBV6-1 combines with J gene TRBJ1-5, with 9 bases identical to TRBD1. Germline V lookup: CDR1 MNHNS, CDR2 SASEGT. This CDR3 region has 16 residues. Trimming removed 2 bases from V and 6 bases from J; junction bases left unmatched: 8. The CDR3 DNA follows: TGTGCCAGCAGTGAAACGCCGGGACAGGGCGGTCAGCCCCAGCATTTT. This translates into CASSETPGQGGQPQHF.

The CDR3 nucleotides are TGTGCCAGCAGCTCCCGGGACACCAAGTCCTACGAGCAGTACTTC. Encoded protein: CASSSRDTKSYEQYF. This chain uses TRBV7-9 with TRBJ2-7; a possible D gene is TRBD1 (6 bases). Germline CDR1 and CDR2: SEHNR and FQNEAQ (reference sequence). The germline V and J ends were trimmed by 4 bases and 1 base, with 14 bases remaining between them. The CDR3 consists of 15 residues. The complete variable domain, with remaining parts taken from reference TRBV7-9 and TRBJ2-7, reads DTGVSQNPRHKITKRGQNVTFRCDPISEHNRLYWYRQTLGQGPEFLTYFQNEAQLEKSRLLSDRFSAERPKGSFSTLEIQRTEQGDSAMYLCASSSRDTKSYEQYFGPGTRLTVT.

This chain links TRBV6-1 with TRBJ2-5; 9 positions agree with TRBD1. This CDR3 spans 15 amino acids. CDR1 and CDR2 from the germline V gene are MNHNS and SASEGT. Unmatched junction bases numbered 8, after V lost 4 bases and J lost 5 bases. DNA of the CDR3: TGTGCCAGCAGTGCTCGGGGACAGGGACCGGAGACCCAGTACTTC. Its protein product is CASSARGQGPETQYF.

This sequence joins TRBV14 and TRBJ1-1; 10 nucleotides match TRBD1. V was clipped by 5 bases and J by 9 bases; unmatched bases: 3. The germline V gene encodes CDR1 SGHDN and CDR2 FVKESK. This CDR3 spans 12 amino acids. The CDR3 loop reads CASSGQGVKAFF. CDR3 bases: TGTGCCAGCAGCGGACAGGGGGTGAAAGCTTTCTTT.

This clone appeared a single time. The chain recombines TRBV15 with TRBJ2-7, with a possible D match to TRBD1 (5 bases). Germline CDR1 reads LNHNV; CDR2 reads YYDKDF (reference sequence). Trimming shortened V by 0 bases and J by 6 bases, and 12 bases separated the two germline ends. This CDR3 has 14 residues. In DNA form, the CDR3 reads TGTGCCACCAGCAGAGATCTGGGGCAGGGCGAGCAGTACTTC. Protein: CATSRDLGQGEQYF. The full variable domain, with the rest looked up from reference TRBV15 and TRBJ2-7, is DAMVIQNPRYQVTQFGKPVTLSCSQTLNHNVMYWYQQKSSQAPKLLFHYYDKDFNNEADTPDNFQSRRPNTSFCFLDIRSPGLGDTAMYLCATSRDLGQGEQYFGPGTRLTVT.

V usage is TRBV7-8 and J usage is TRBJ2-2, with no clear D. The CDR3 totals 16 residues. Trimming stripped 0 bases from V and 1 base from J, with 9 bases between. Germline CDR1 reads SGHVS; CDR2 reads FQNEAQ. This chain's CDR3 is CASSLAPSGNTGELFF. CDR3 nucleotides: TGTGCCAGCAGCTTAGCCCCTAGTGGGAACACCGGGGAGCTGTTTTTT.

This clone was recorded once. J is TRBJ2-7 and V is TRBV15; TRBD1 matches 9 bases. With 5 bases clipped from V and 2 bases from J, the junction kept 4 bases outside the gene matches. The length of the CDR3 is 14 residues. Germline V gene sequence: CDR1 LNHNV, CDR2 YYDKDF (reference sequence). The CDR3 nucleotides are TGTGCCACCAGCCAGGGACAGGGCGCCTACGAGCAGTACTTC. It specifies CATSQGQGAYEQYF.

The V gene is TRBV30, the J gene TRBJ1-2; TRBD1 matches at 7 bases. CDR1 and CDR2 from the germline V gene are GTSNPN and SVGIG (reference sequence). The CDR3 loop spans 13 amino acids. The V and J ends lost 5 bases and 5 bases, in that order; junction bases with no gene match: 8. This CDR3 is CAWGDSLQYGYTF. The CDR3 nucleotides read TGTGCCTGGGGGGACAGCTTACAATATGGCTACACCTTC.

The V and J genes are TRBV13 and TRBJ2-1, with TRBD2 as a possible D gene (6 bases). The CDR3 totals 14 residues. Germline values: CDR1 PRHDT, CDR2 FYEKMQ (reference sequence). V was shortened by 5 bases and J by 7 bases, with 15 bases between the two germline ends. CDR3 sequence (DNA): TGTGCCAGCAGCAATTGGGACTTGAAGAATGAGCAGTTCTTC. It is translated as CASSNWDLKNEQFF.

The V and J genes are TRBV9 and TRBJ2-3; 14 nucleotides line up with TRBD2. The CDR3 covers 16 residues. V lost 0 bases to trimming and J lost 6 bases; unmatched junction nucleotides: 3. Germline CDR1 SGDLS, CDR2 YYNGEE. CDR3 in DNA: TGTGCCAGCAGCGTAGACAGACTAGCGGGGGGGGATACGCAGTATTTT. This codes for CASSVDRLAGGDTQYF.